The present T cell receptor beta chain was sequenced within a study of T cells after yellow fever vaccination. Study overall: Preparation of the low-cell-number fractions used SMART-Seq v4 Ultra Low Input. Points from the study as a whole: FACS-sorted repertoires might harbor abundant contaminating clonotypes from the bulk population. Clones that expanded after primary vaccination mostly reappeared after the booster (roughly 97% CD4, 70% to 90% CD8).

A word on this clonotype: Its specificity is unknown.

V was pared by 1 base and J by 5 bases, with 13 bases between. CDR1 SGHAT and CDR2 FQNNGV come from the germline V gene. The CDR3 sequence is 15 residues long. In TCRdb, the 5' RACE reads were re-called with MiXCR into one record per CDR3 protein. The sample has hundreds of thousands of distinct CDR3 sequences; around 8.1% are singletons. The source material was PBMCs, sampled roughly 45 days after the first yellow fever vaccination. V gene TRBV11-2 combines with J gene TRBJ2-3, with TRBD2 as a possible D gene (6 bases). The TCR originated in a man younger than 30 who received the YFV17D yellow fever vaccine. In DNA, the CDR3 is TGTGCCAGCAGCTTAGGCGGGGTAGCTTTAGATACGCAGTATTTT. It is translated as CASSLGGVALDTQYF.